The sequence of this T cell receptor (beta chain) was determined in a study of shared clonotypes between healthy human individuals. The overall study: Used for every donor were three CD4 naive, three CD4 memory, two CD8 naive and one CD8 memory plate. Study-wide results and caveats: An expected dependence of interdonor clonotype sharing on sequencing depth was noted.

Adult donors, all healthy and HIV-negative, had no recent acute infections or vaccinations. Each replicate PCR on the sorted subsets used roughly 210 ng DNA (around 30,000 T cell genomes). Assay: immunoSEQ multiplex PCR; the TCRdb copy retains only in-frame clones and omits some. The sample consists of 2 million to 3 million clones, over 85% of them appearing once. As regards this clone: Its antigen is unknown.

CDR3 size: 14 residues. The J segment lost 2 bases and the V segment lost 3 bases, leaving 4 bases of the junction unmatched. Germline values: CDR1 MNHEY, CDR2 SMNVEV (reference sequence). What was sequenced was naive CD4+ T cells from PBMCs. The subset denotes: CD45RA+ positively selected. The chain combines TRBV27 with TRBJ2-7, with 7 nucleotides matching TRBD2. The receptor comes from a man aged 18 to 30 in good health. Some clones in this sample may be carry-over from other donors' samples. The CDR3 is CASSFSGGTYEQYF. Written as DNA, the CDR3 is TGTGCCAGCAGTTTTTCCGGGGGGACCTACGAGCAGTACTTC.